The next 25 T cell receptor beta chains were all read from a single sample in a study of regulatory T cells in long-lasting Graves disease. Time point: newly diagnosed GD, antithyroid drugs for less than 3 months. RNA extracted from PBMCs served as the sequencing template. For TCR beta, libraries came from iRepertoire HTBI primers and Arm-PCR of CDR3 regions. TCRdb independently ran MiXCR on the multiplex PCR reads; one entry per CDR3 protein. The data show about 320,000 distinct CDR3 sequences, under 20% seen once. The sample was peripheral blood mononuclear cells (PBMCs), taken at new diagnosis, from a patient treated with antithyroid drugs. These receptors came from a female donor with Graves disease.

This clonotype was seen repeatedly, ten times or more. This sequence joins TRBV7-9 and TRBJ2-7; weak D call: TRBD2 (6 bases). Germline assignment: CDR1 SEHNR and CDR2 FQNEAQ (reference sequence). This CDR3 is built from 16 residues. Trimming took off 1 base at V and 0 bases at J, with 13 bases between the two ends. CDR3 region: CASSLGFGGNSYEQYF. The CDR3 coding sequence is TGTGCCAGCAGCTTAGGCTTCGGCGGGAACTCCTACGAGCAGTACTTC.

The V call is TRBV5-1, the J call TRBJ2-7, with D perhaps given as TRBD1 or TRBD2 (5 bases each). CDR1 is SGHRS, CDR2 YFSETQ, per germline. The V end was cut by 1 base, the J end by 5 bases, with 13 bases between. The CDR3 totals 14 residues. The CDR3: CASSLSGQGNEQYF. The CDR3 DNA reads as TGCGCCAGCAGCTTGTCGGGGCAAGGTAACGAGCAGTACTTC. The whole variable domain, filled in from reference TRBV5-1 and TRBJ2-7, reads KAGVTQTPRYLIKTRGQQVTLSCSPISGHRSVSWYQQTPGQGLQFLFEYFSETQRNKGNFPGRFSGRQFSNSRSEMNVSTLELGDSALYLCASSLSGQGNEQYFGPGTRLTVT.

The chain recombines TRBV3-1 with TRBJ1-4; D is possibly TRBD1 (6 bases). V dropped 4 bases and J dropped 8 bases, with 20 bases sitting between them. CDR1 is LGHDT, CDR2 YNNKEL, per germline (reference sequence). The CDR3 contains 16 residues. The CDR3 here is CASSPPGAALGEKLFF. CDR3 DNA: TGTGCCAGCAGCCCCCCGGGGGCCGCGTTGGGGGAAAAACTGTTTTTT.

This clonotype was recorded a few times. V is TRBV28 and J is TRBJ1-5, with a tentative D call TRBD1 (5 bases). The V gene lost 6 bases and the J gene lost 11 bases, with 23 bases spanning the gap. Germline V gene sequence: CDR1 MDHEN, CDR2 SYDVKM. The CDR3 runs 15 residues. CDR3 region: CASSTREGTAPAQHF. The CDR3 DNA reads as TGTGCCAGCAGCACAAGAGAGGGGACCGCACCGGCCCAGCATTTT.

This clonotype has ten or more counts. J is TRBJ2-7 and V is TRBV12-3 or TRBV12-4; weak D call: TRBD1 (5 bases). Trimming took 5 bases from V and 6 from J, leaving 17 bases between them. CDR3 length: 14 amino acids. Here the CDR3 reads CASSDKKDKFEQYF. The CDR3 coding sequence is TGTGCCAGCAGTGATAAAAAGGACAAGTTCGAGCAGTACTTC.

A remark on this clonotype: A read error likely explains this, since a far larger clone differs by one base. The V call is TRBV6-2 or TRBV6-3, the J call TRBJ2-5; 10 bases are a match to TRBD2. The CDR3 is made up of 16 amino acids. Per germline, CDR1 MNHEY and CDR2 SVGEGT. The DNA of the CDR3 is TGTGCCATCAGTGAAACTCCTAGCGGGAGCGTGGAGACCCAGTACTTC. Encoded protein: CAISETPSGSVETQYF.

The sample holds many counts of this clonotype. The chain is built from TRBV27 and TRBJ2-7; 7 bases fit TRBD1. Trimming removed 2 bases from V and 0 bases from J; junction bases left unmatched: 4. CDR1 and CDR2 (germline): MNHEY, SMNVEV (reference sequence). The CDR3 spans 15 residues. DNA of the CDR3: TGTGCCAGCAGTTTAGGGGGACAGAACTCCTACGAGCAGTACTTC. Translating it yields CASSLGGQNSYEQYF.

This clonotype came up a few times. The chain combines TRBV12-3 or TRBV12-4 with TRBJ1-1; D perhaps matches TRBD1 (5 bases). CDR3 length: 18 amino acids. Between the trimmed V and J ends, which lost 2 bases and 5 bases, there was a span of 24 bases. The CDR3 protein is CASSLWRTRGGLLTEAFF. The CDR3 bases are TGTGCCAGCAGTTTATGGAGGACACGAGGCGGGTTATTGACTGAAGCTTTCTTT.

Worth noting for this clonotype: Just one base apart from a much larger clone, this may be a read error. V and J are TRBV19 and TRBJ2-5; D remains ambiguous. The better agreement between TRBJ2-1 and the DNA end casts doubt on the J call. CDR3 length equals 11 residues. In germline, CDR1 is LNHDA, CDR2 SQIVND (reference sequence). CDR3 region: CATSKVETQFF. As DNA, the CDR3 is TGTGCCACCTCAAAAGTGGAGACCCAGTTCTTC.

This clonotype was detected many times. CDR3: CASSLSRRSEQYF. As DNA, the CDR3 is TGCGCCAGCAGCTTGTCCCGCAGATCAGAGCAGTACTTC. The V gene is TRBV5-1, the J gene TRBJ2-7; D call uncertain. Germline lookup yields CDR1 SGHRS and CDR2 YFSETQ. There are 13 residues in the CDR3. V lost 1 base, J lost 7 bases, and 12 bases lay in between.

The V gene is TRBV30, the J gene TRBJ2-7, with 9 positions matching TRBD1. V lost 8 bases and J lost 2; bases outside the gene matches: 4. Germline V gene sequence: CDR1 GTSNPN, CDR2 SVGIG (reference sequence). This CDR3 spans 12 amino acids. The CDR3 spells CATGTGTYEQYF. The CDR3 DNA reads as TGTGCCACTGGGACAGGGACCTACGAGCAGTACTTC.

In this sample, this clonotype turned up many times. J is TRBJ2-3 and V is TRBV7-9; TRBD2 matches at 11 bases. CDR3 size: 15 residues. Per the germline V gene, CDR1 is SEHNR and CDR2 is FQNEAQ (reference sequence). J was trimmed by 3 bases and V by 5 bases; bases with no gene match: 4. The CDR3 reads CASSTSGGATDTQYF. The CDR3 DNA reads TGTGCCAGCAGCACTAGCGGGGGTGCGACAGATACGCAGTATTTT.

In its sample, this clonotype was seen many times. The chain has TRBV9 and TRBJ2-5; no definite D call. The germline gives CDR1 SGDLS, CDR2 YYNGEE. V gave up 0 bases and J gave up 5 bases, with 8 bases separating them. The CDR3 has 13 amino acids. The CDR3 region is CASSVGSAETQYF. DNA of the CDR3: TGTGCCAGCAGCGTAGGGTCGGCGGAGACCCAGTACTTC.

This clonotype showed up many times. DNA for the CDR3: TGCGCCAGCAGTGAGGCGGCGTTGAACACTGAAGCTTTCTTT. Protein product: CASSEAALNTEAFF. The V call is TRBV10-2, the J call TRBJ1-1; D ambiguous. V was pared by 2 bases and J by 0 bases, with 7 bases between. This CDR3 is 14 amino acids long. Germline values: CDR1 WSHSY, CDR2 SAAADI.

The rearrangement links TRBV27 to TRBJ2-7, with 8 bases aligning to TRBD1. CDR1 and CDR2 from the germline V gene are MNHEY and SMNVEV (reference sequence). CDR3 length equals 15 residues. With V trimmed by 0 bases and J by 5 bases, 6 bases remained unmatched. The CDR3 bases are TGTGCCAGCAGTTTATCGCGGACAGGGATCAACGAGCAGTACTTC. Its translation is CASSLSRTGINEQYF.

This clonotype was seen repeatedly, ten times or more. The chain joins TRBV19 to TRBJ1-1; 10 bases are shared with TRBD1. This CDR3 is 15 amino acids long. Trimming took 5 bases from V and 0 from J; bases not matched to a gene: 3. Germline CDR1 reads LNHDA; CDR2 reads SQIVND (reference sequence). CDR3 bases: TGTGCCAGTAGTCAGGACAGGGGGATGAACACTGAAGCTTTCTTT. Its translation is CASSQDRGMNTEAFF.

This clonotype was picked up many times. This chain joins TRBV9 and TRBJ2-1, with D hard to call. The V end was cut by 0 bases, the J end by 3 bases, with 4 bases between. Germline CDR1 is SGDLS and CDR2 is YYNGEE. The CDR3 runs 13 residues. In nucleotides, the CDR3 is TGTGCCAGCAGCGTAGGAAGCTACAATGAGCAGTTCTTC. Amino acid sequence: CASSVGSYNEQFF.

The gene calls are TRBV6-1 and TRBJ2-7, with D tentatively TRBD2 (7 bases). This CDR3 spans 15 amino acids. Per the germline V gene, CDR1 is MNHNS and CDR2 is SASEGT. V lost 5 bases, J lost 5 bases, and 19 bases lay in between. CDR3 in DNA: TGTGCCAGCAGTCAACTACGGGGGGCGAGCGACGAGCAGTACTTC. Its translation: CASSQLRGASDEQYF.

On this clonotype itself: Lacking the conserved final phenylalanine or tryptophan, this CDR3 likely reflects a read error. The DNA is left out, because the CDR3 cannot be placed on it with certainty; the CDR3 is given as TCRdb lists it. This chain connects TRBV18 to TRBJ2-3; the DNA was not used to check the table's D call, TRBD2. The CDR3 adds up to 19 amino acids, both ends counted. Germline loops: CDR1 KGHSH, CDR2 LQKENI. This CDR3 reads CASSPSLPGSSPGTDTHYV.

In this sample, this clonotype turned up many times. V is TRBV20-1 and J is TRBJ2-2; the D is unclear. CDR3 length equals 13 residues. Trimming stripped 6 bases from V and 6 bases from J, with 14 bases between. Germline V CDR1 and CDR2: DFQATT, SNEGSKA (reference sequence). Here the CDR3 reads CSAPSRSSGELFF. The CDR3 DNA follows: TGCAGTGCGCCTTCACGGTCCTCCGGGGAGCTGTTTTTT.

As to this clonotype: A clone one base away is much larger, so this may be a read error. V gene TRBV27 combines with J gene TRBJ2-1; TRBD2 matches at 8 bases. Trimming at V came to 5 bases and at J to 3 bases, leaving 9 bases not matched to a gene. Germline CDR1 reads MNHEY; CDR2 reads SMNVEV (reference sequence). The CDR3 runs 16 residues. The CDR3 is CASSLSPSGYYNEQFF. CDR3 sequence (DNA): TGTGCCAGCAGTCTCTCCCCTAGCGGGTACTACAATGAGCAGTTCTTC.

In this sample, this clonotype turned up many times. The V call is TRBV12-3 or TRBV12-4, the J call TRBJ2-3, with 8 bases aligning to TRBD1. The CDR3 sequence is 14 residues long. After removal of 6 bases from V and 3 bases from J, the junction contained 5 bases not matched to a gene. CDR3 sequence: CASRPTGGTDTQYF. As DNA, the CDR3 is TGTGCCAGCAGACCCACAGGGGGGACAGATACGCAGTATTTT.

This clonotype has a count of ten or more. The chain uses TRBV15 and TRBJ2-7; D might be TRBD1 or TRBD2, each matching 5 bases. The germline gives CDR1 LNHNV, CDR2 YYDKDF (reference sequence). CDR3 length: 17 residues. Deletions cut 3 bases from V and 5 bases from J, with 23 bases between. CDR3 bases: TGTGCCACCAGCAGGGAGTCCGTGGGGGTGTACGGGGACGAGCAGTACTTC. It translates to CATSRESVGVYGDEQYF.

The chain combines TRBV27 with TRBJ2-2; no firm D call. The V end lost 1 base, the J end lost 6 bases, and 15 bases lay between the germline ends. The CDR3 spans 16 residues. Germline CDR1 is MNHEY and CDR2 is SMNVEV (reference sequence). The CDR3 DNA reads TGTGCCAGCAGTTTATTAGAGGACCCGGTCGCCGGGGAGCTGTTTTTT. Amino acid sequence: CASSLLEDPVAGELFF.

At least ten counts were recorded for this clonotype. The CDR3 reads CASNTGGEYNEQFF. CDR3 DNA: TGTGCCAGCAACACAGGGGGAGAGTACAATGAGCAGTTCTTC. This rearrangement joins TRBV2 to TRBJ2-1; 8 bases fit TRBD1. Germline V CDR1 and CDR2: SNHLY, FYNNEI. The ends lost 7 bases at V and 4 bases at J; junction bases unmatched: 6. This CDR3 has 14 amino acids. Full variable domain (remainder filled in from reference TRBV2 and TRBJ2-1): EPEVTQTPSHQVTQMGQEVILRCVPISNHLYFYWYRQILGQKVEFLVSFYNNEISEKSEIFDDQFSVERPDGSNFTLKIRSTKLEDSAMYFCASNTGGEYNEQFFGPGTRLTVL.